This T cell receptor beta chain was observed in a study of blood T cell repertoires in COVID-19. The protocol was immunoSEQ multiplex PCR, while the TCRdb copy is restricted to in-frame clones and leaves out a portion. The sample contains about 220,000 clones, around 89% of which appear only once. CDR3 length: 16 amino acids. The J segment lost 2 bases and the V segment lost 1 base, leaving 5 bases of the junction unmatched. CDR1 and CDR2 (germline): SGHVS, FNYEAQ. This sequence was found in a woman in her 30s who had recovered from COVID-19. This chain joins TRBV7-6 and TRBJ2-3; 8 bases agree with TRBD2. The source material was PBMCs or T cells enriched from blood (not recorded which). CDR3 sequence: CASSLEAGGSTDTQYF. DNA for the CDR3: TGTGCCAGCAGCTTAGAGGCGGGGGGATCCACAGATACGCAGTATTTT. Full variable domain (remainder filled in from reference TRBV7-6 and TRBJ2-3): GAGVSQSPRYKVTKRGQDVALRCDPISGHVSLYWYRQALGQGPEFLTYFNYEAQQDKSGLPNDRFSAERPEGSISTLTIQRTEQRDSAMYRCASSLEAGGSTDTQYFGPGTRLTVL.